These 9 T cell receptor beta chains originate from one sample sequenced in a study of beta chain features in type 1 diabetes. The isolated RNA, all of it, was reverse transcribed, so expressed TCRB transcripts were what got sequenced. Using immunoSEQ multiplex PCR, the repertoire was profiled, and TCRdb retains in-frame clones only, with some absent. Altogether 860,000 or so clones are present, 17% being singletons, with the ten largest covering 0.02% to 0.03%. Material for sequencing was naive CD4+ T cells from blood. The receptors were sampled from a woman aged 18-35 years in good health.

This clone appeared a few times. V is TRBV25-1 and J is TRBJ1-2; TRBD1 is a possible D gene (5 bases). Trimming shortened V by 0 bases and J by 13 bases, and 27 bases separated the two germline ends. The CDR3 runs 17 residues. CDR1 and CDR2 from the germline V gene are MGHDK and SYGVNS. The CDR3, as DNA: TGTGCCAGCAGTGAATATAGCGTTCGGGGCAAGCGAGACAGCGTCACCTTC. Translated, it gives CASSEYSVRGKRDSVTF.

V and J are TRBV7-8 and TRBJ2-5, with D unclear. CDR3 length equals 12 residues. V was cut by 5 bases and J by 7 bases, with 11 bases left in between. The V gene's germline CDR1 is SGHVS and CDR2 FQNEAQ. The CDR3 DNA follows: TGTGCCAGCAGCCCCGGAGTGGGGACCCAGTACTTC. Its protein is CASSPGVGTQYF.

The rearrangement links TRBV9 to TRBJ1-3; D possibly corresponds to TRBD1 (6 bases). This CDR3 is 15 amino acids long. Germline CDR1 is SGDLS and CDR2 is YYNGEE. The germline V and J ends were trimmed by 3 bases and 0 bases, with 10 bases remaining between them. The CDR3 protein is CASSGQASSGNTIYF. The CDR3 DNA reads as TGTGCCAGCAGCGGACAGGCTAGCTCTGGAAACACCATATATTTT. Full variable domain (remainder filled in from reference TRBV9 and TRBJ1-3): DSGVTQTPKHLITATGQRVTLRCSPRSGDLSVYWYQQSLDQGLQFLIQYYNGEERAKGNILERFSAQQFPDLHSELNLSSLELGDSALYFCASSGQASSGNTIYFGEGSWLTVV.

The V and J genes are TRBV4-3 and TRBJ2-3; TRBD2 agrees at 8 bases. The germline gives CDR1 LGHNA, CDR2 YSLEER. Trimming cost V 1 base and J 2 bases; bases outside gene matches: 2. The CDR3 is 15 residues long. The CDR3 here is CASSQVGRATDTQYF. The CDR3, as DNA: TGCGCCAGCAGCCAAGTCGGGAGGGCCACAGATACGCAGTATTTT.

V and J are TRBV5-6 and TRBJ2-1, with 7 bases lining up with TRBD1. The CDR3 extends over 12 amino acids. V shed 2 bases and J 12 bases; nucleotides not matched to a gene: 5. Germline V lookup: CDR1 SGHDT, CDR2 YYEEEE. CDR3 sequence reads: CASSLKWDRQFF. The DNA for the CDR3 is TGTGCCAGCAGCTTAAAGTGGGACAGGCAGTTCTTC. Looking up the rest from reference TRBV5-6 and TRBJ2-1 gives the full variable domain: DAGVTQSPTHLIKTRGQQVTLRCSPKSGHDTVSWYQQALGQGPQFIFQYYEEEERQRGNFPDRFSGHQFPNYSSELNVNALLLGDSALYLCASSLKWDRQFFGPGTRLTVL.

The genes are TRBV9 and TRBJ2-2, with no clear D. CDR3 size: 14 residues. V was cut by 1 base and J by 5 bases, with 9 bases left in between. Germline assignment: CDR1 SGDLS and CDR2 YYNGEE. CDR3 bases: TGTGCCAGCAGCGTAACCCCAAGTACCGGGGAGCTGTTTTTT. Encoded protein: CASSVTPSTGELFF.

In regard to this clone: The sample has other DNA sequences that encode this CDR3 too. V and J are TRBV5-1 and TRBJ2-5, with D possibly TRBD1 on 6 matching bases. The V gene lost 2 bases and the J gene lost 1 base, with 9 bases spanning the gap. The germline V gene encodes CDR1 SGHRS and CDR2 YFSETQ. The CDR3 has 14 residues. The CDR3 reads CASSFQGSQETQYF. The CDR3 DNA sequence: TGCGCCAGCAGCTTTCAGGGGTCCCAAGAGACCCAGTACTTC. Filled out from reference TRBV5-1 and TRBJ2-5, the complete variable domain reads KAGVTQTPRYLIKTRGQQVTLSCSPISGHRSVSWYQQTPGQGLQFLFEYFSETQRNKGNFPGRFSGRQFSNSRSEMNVSTLELGDSALYLCASSFQGSQETQYFGPGTRLLVL.

The chain is built from TRBV5-1 and TRBJ2-3, with 9 bases fitting TRBD2. Germline loops: CDR1 SGHRS, CDR2 YFSETQ. With V trimmed by 4 bases and J by 5 bases, 2 bases remained unmatched. This CDR3 comprises 13 residues. CDR3 nucleotides: TGCGCCAGCAGCCCAGCGGGGGGAGATACGCAGTATTTT. It translates to CASSPAGGDTQYF.

This clone was seen a handful of times. This chain uses TRBV5-1 with TRBJ2-7; TRBD1 matches 9 bases. The CDR3 runs 18 residues. Germline V CDR1 and CDR2: SGHRS, YFSETQ. V shed 1 base and J 2 bases; nucleotides not matched to a gene: 13. The CDR3 reads CASSLSGDRAVRPYEQYF. CDR3 DNA sequence: TGCGCCAGCAGCTTGTCTGGGGACAGGGCGGTAAGGCCCTACGAGCAGTACTTC.